The T cell receptor (beta chain) described here comes from a study of blood T cell repertoires in COVID-19. Study as a whole: T cells, B-cell-depleted T cells, or PBMCs supplied cDNA or gDNA.

Original analysis: Scientists estimated how many nucleated cells there were by amplifying reference gene primers. The data were produced by immunoSEQ multiplex PCR, yet TCRdb's version contains in-frame clones alone and is incomplete. Clone size and the V and J calls come from that table; the DNA yielded D and trimming. This table has under 250,000 clones, about 93% appearing once. The germline gives CDR1 MNHNY, CDR2 SVGAGI (reference sequence). CDR3 length: 14 residues. After removal of 6 bases from V and 9 bases from J, the junction contained 4 bases not matched to a gene. The receptor was isolated from a man aged 55 to 69 with COVID-19, enrolled during active disease. The J gene is TRBJ1-6, the V gene TRBV6-6; 11 bases agree with TRBD1. The sequencing input was peripheral blood. Written as DNA, the CDR3 is TGTGCCAGCAGGGGACAGGGGGGCGGTTCACCCCTCCACTTT. Encoded protein: CASRGQGGGSPLHF.